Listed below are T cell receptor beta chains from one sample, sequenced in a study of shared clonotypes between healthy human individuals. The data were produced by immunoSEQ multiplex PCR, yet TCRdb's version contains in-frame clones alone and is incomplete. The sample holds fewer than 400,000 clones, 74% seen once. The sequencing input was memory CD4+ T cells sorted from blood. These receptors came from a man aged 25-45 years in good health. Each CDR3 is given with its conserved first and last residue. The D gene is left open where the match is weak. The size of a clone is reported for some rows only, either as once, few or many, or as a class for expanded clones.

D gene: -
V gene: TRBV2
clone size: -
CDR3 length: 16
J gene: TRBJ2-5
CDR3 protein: CASSEALGTGQETQYF
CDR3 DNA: TGTGCCAGCAGTGAAGCACTTGGGACGGGCCAAGAGACCCAGTACTTC

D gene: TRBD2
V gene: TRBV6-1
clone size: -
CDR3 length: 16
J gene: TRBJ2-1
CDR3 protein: CASSEGPSGRGNEQFF
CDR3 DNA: TGTGCCAGCAGTGAAGGGCCTAGCGGGAGAGGGAATGAGCAGTTCTTC

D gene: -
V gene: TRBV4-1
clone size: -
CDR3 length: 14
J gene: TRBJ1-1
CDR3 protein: CASSQDLGNTEAFF
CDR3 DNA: TGCGCCAGCAGCCAAGATCTCGGGAACACTGAAGCTTTCTTT

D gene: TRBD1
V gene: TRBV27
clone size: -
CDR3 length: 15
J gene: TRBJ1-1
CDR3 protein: CASSLQGGSNTEAFF
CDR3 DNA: TGTGCCAGCAGTTTACAGGGGGGTAGTAACACTGAAGCTTTCTTT

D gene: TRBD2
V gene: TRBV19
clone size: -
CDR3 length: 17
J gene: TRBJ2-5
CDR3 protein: CASSIVPSGVHQETQYF
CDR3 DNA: TGTGCCAGTAGTATAGTTCCTAGCGGAGTACACCAAGAGACCCAGTACTTC

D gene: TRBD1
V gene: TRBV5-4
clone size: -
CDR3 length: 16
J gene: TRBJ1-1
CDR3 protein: CASTKGQGASNTEAFF
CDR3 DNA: TGTGCCAGCACCAAGGGGCAGGGGGCGTCGAACACTGAAGCTTTCTTT

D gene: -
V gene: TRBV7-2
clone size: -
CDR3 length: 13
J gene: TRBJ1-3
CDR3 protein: CATRGAGGNTIYF
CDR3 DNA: TGTGCCACCCGGGGAGCGGGAGGAAACACCATATATTTT

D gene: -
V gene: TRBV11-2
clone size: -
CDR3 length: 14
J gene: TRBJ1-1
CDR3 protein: CASSLGHTNTEAFF
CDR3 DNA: TGTGCCAGCAGCTTGGGACACACGAACACTGAAGCTTTCTTT

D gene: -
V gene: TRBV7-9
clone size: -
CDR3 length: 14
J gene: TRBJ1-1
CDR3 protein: CASSPWGRATEAFF
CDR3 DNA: TGTGCCAGCAGTCCATGGGGCAGGGCCACTGAAGCTTTCTTT

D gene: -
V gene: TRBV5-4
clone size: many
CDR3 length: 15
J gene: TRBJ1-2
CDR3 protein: CASSLLQGYGYGYTF
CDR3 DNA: TGTGCCAGCAGTTTACTCCAGGGGTACGGCTATGGCTACACCTTC

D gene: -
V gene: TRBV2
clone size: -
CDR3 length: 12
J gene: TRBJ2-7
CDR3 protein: CASKWETYEQYF
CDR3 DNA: TGTGCCAGCAAGTGGGAAACCTACGAGCAGTACTTC

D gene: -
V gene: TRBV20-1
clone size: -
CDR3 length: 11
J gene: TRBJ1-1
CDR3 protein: CSNQGFAEAFF
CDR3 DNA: TGCAGTAATCAGGGTTTCGCTGAAGCTTTCTTT

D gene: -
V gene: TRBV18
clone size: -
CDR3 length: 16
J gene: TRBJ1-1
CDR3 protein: CASSPPGGRVNTEAFF
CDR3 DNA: TGTGCCAGCTCACCACCCGGGGGCAGGGTGAACACTGAAGCTTTCTTT

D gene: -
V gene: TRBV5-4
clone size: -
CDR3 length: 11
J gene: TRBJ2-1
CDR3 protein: CASSSHNEQFF
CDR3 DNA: TGTGCCAGCAGCTCGCACAATGAGCAGTTCTTC

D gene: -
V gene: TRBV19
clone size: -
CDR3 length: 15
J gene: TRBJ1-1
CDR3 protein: CASSIVAFMNTEAFF
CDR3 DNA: TGTGCCAGTAGTATAGTTGCGTTCATGAACACTGAAGCTTTCTTT

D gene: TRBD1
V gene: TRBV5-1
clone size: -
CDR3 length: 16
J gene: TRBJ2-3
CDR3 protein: CASSLADRGGGDTQYF
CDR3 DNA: TGCGCCAGCAGCTTGGCGGACAGGGGAGGAGGAGATACGCAGTATTTT

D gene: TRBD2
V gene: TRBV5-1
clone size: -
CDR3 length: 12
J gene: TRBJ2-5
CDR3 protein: CASSSGGATQYF
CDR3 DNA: TGCGCCAGCAGCTCCGGGGGGGCGACCCAGTACTTC

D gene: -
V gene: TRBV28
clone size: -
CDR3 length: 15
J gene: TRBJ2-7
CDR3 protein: CASRSPHGGSYEQYF
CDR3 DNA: TGTGCCAGCAGGAGCCCTCACGGGGGATCCTACGAGCAGTACTTC

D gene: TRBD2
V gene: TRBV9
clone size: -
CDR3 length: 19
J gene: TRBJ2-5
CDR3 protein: CASSVATASGSLGRETQYF
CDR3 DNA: TGTGCCAGCAGCGTCGCTACTGCTAGCGGGAGTCTCGGTCGTGAGACCCAGTACTTC

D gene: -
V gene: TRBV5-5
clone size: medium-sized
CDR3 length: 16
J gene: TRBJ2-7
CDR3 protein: CASKRKSPGDSYEQYF
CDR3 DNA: TGTGCCAGTAAACGAAAATCCCCGGGAGATTCGTACGAGCAGTACTTC

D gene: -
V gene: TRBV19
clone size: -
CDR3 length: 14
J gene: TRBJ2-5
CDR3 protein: CASSPPGQGETQYF
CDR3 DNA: TGTGCCAGTAGTCCCCCTGGGCAGGGTGAGACCCAGTACTTC

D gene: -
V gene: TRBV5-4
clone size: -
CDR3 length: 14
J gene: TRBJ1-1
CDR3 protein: CASSLWGLGTEAFF
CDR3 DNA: TGTGCCAGCAGCTTGTGGGGCCTAGGGACTGAAGCTTTCTTT

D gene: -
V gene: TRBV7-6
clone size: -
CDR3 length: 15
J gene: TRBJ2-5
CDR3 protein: CASTSPEGFGETQYF
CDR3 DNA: TGTGCCAGCACCAGCCCAGAGGGATTCGGGGAGACCCAGTACTTC

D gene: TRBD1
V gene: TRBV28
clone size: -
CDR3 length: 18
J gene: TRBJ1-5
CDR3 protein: CASSLIFGTGGINQPQHF
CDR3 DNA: TGTGCCAGCAGCCTTATATTCGGGACAGGGGGTATAAATCAGCCCCAGCATTTT

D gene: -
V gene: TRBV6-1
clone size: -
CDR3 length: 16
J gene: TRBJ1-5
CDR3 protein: CASSDGGGYSNQPQHF
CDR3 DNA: TGTGCCAGCAGTGATGGGGGGGGTTATAGCAATCAGCCCCAGCATTTT

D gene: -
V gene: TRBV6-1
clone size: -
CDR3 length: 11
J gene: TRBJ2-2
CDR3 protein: CASSLKVELFF
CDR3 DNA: TGTGCCAGCAGCCTAAAGGTGGAGCTGTTTTTT

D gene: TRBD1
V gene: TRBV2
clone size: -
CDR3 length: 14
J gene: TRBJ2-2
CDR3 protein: CASNRDRDTGELFF
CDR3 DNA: TGTGCCAGCAATCGGGACAGGGATACCGGGGAGCTGTTTTTT

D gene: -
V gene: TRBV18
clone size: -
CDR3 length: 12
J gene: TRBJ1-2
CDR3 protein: CASSPGLGGYTF
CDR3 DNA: TGTGCCAGCTCACCGGGGCTAGGTGGCTACACCTTC

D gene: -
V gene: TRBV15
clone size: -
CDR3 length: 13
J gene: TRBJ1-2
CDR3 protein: CATSSGKDYGYTF
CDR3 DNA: TGTGCCACCAGTTCAGGGAAGGACTATGGCTACACCTTC

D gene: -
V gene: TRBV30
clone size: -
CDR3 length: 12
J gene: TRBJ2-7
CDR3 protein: CAWSVADYEQYF
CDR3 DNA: TGTGCCTGGAGTGTAGCAGACTACGAGCAGTACTTC

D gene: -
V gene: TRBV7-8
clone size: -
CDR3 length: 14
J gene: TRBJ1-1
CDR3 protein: CASSRSGGGLEAFF
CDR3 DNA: TGTGCCAGCAGCCGGTCGGGGGGCGGGCTTGAAGCTTTCTTT

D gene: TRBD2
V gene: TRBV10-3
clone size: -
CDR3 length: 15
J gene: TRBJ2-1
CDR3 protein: CAISVPSGREGEQFF
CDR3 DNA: TGTGCCATCAGTGTACCTAGCGGGAGAGAGGGTGAGCAGTTCTTC

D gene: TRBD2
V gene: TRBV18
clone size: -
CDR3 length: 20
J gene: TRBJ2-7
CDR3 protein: CASSQLPGLAGKTSPYEQYF
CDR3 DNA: TGTGCCAGCTCACAACTACCGGGACTAGCGGGGAAGACTTCACCCTACGAGCAGTACTTC

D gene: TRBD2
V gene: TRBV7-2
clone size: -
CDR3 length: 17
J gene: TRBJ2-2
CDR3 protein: CASSKSLAGGSTGELFF
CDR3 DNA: TGTGCCAGCAGCAAGAGTCTAGCGGGAGGATCCACCGGGGAGCTGTTTTTT

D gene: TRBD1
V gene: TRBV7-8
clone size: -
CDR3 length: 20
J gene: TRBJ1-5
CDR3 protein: CASSLGPGGAFSYSNQPQHF
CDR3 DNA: TGTGCCAGCAGCTTAGGTCCAGGGGGCGCATTTTCGTATAGCAATCAGCCCCAGCATTTT

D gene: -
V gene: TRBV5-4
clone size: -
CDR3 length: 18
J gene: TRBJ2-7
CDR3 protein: CASSLVVRSSASSYEQYF
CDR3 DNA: TGTGCCAGCAGCTTGGTGGTGCGGAGTAGCGCCAGCTCCTACGAGCAGTACTTC

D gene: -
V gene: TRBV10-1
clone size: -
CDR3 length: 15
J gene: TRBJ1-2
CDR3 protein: CASSDSGTGSYGYTF
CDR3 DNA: TGCGCCAGCAGTGATTCCGGGACGGGATCCTATGGCTACACCTTC

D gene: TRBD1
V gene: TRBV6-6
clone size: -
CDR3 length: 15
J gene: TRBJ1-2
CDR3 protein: CASSYTGVDNYGYTF
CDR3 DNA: TGTGCCAGCAGTTATACAGGGGTCGATAACTATGGCTACACCTTC

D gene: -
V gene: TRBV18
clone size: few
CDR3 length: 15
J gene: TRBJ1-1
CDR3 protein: CASSPFGGLGREAFF
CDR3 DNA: TGTGCCAGCTCACCATTTGGGGGGCTGGGTAGAGAAGCTTTCTTT